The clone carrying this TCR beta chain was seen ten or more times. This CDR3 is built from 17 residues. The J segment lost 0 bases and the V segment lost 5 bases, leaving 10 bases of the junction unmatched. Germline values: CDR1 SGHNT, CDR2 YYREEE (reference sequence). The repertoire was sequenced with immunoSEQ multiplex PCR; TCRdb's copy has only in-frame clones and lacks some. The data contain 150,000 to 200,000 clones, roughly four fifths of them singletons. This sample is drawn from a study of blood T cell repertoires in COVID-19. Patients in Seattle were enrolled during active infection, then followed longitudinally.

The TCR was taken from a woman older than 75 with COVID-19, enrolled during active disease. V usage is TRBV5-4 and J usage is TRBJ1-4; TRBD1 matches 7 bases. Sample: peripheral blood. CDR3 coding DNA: TGTGCCAGCAGTTATGGACAGGACCGCTCAACTAATGAAAAACTGTTTTTT. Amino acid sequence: CASSYGQDRSTNEKLFF.